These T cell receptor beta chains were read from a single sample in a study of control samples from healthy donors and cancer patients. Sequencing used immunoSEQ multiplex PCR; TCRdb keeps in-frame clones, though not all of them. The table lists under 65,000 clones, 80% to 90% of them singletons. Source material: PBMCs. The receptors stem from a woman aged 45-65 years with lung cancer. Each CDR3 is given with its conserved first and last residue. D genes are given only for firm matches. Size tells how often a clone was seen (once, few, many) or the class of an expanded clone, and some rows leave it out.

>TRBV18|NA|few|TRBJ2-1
CASSPRGPNGDNEQFF
TGTGCCAGCTCACCACGGGGCCCTAACGGCGACAATGAGCAGTTCTTC
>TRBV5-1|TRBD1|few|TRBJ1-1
CASSLGTGMSTEAFF
TGCGCCAGCAGCTTGGGGACAGGGATGAGCACTGAAGCTTTCTTT
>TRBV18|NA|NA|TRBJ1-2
CASMEVQGDGYTF
TGTGCCAGTATGGAAGTTCAGGGTGATGGCTACACCTTC
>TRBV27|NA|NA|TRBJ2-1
CASSVYRGGEQFF
TGTGCCAGCAGTGTCTACAGGGGAGGTGAGCAGTTCTTC
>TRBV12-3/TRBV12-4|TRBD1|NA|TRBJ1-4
CASSSGPGQLFF
TGTGCCAGCAGCTCCGGTCCGGGACAGTTGTTTTTT
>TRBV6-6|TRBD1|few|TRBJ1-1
CASDRDKAEAFF
TGTGCCAGTGACAGGGATAAGGCTGAAGCTTTCTTT
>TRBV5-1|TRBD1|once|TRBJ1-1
CASSRSGQGDTEAFF
TGCGCCAGCAGCCGCTCGGGACAGGGAGACACTGAAGCTTTCTTT
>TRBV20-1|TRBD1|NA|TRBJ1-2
CSASVPGQGGNGYTF
TGCAGTGCTAGTGTACCGGGACAGGGAGGAAATGGCTACACCTTC
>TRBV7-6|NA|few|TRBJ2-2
CASKDSGRSNTGELFF
TGTGCCAGCAAGGATTCGGGGCGGTCGAACACCGGGGAGCTGTTTTTT
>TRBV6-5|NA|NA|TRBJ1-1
CASSLGLTEAFF
TGTGCCAGCTCGTTAGGGTTAACTGAAGCTTTCTTT
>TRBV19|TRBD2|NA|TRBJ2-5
CASSTTSGGASAETQYF
TGTGCCAGTAGTACGACTAGCGGGGGGGCATCGGCAGAGACCCAGTACTTC
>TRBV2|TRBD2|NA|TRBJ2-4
CASSGGEGFPKNIQYF
TGTGCCAGCAGTGGTGGGGAGGGATTTCCCAAAAACATTCAGTACTTC
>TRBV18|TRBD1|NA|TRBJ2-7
CASSPTPGQGAREQYF
TGTGCCAGCTCACCAACCCCGGGACAGGGGGCACGTGAGCAGTACTTC
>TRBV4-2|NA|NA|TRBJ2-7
CASSQGSLREVDEQYF
TGTGCCAGCAGCCAAGGGTCTCTCCGCGAAGTGGACGAGCAGTACTTC
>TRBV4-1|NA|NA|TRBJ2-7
CASRRDGSYEQYF
TGCGCCAGCAGACGGGACGGTTCCTACGAGCAGTACTTC
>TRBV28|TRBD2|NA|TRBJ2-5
CASSSTSGGSFQETQYF
TGTGCCAGCAGTTCCACTAGCGGGGGGTCCTTTCAAGAGACCCAGTACTTC
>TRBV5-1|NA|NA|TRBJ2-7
CASRGTTDSYEQYF
TGCGCCAGCAGAGGGACGACGGACTCCTACGAGCAGTACTTC
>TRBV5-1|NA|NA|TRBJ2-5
CASSLGYLQQETQYF
TGCGCCAGCAGCTTGGGATATTTACAGCAAGAGACCCAGTACTTC
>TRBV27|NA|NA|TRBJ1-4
CASGWGLEKLFF
TGTGCCAGCGGGTGGGGCCTTGAAAAACTGTTTTTT
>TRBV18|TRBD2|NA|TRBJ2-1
CASSLSGGASTEQFF
TGTGCCAGCTCTCTTAGCGGGGGGGCGTCTACTGAGCAGTTCTTC
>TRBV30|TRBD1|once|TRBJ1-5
CAWSPRQGSNQPQHF
TGTGCCTGGAGTCCCCGACAGGGTAGCAATCAGCCCCAGCATTTT
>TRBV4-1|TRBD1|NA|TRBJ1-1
CASSQVDHRGKAFF
TGCGCCAGCAGCCAAGTAGATCACAGGGGTAAAGCTTTCTTT
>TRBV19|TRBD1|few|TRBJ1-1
CASSMGTGVAEAFF
TGTGCCAGTAGTATGGGGACAGGGGTTGCTGAAGCTTTCTTT
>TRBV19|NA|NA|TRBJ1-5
CASSPVTGAQPQHF
TGTGCCAGTAGTCCGGTAACAGGCGCTCAGCCCCAGCATTTT
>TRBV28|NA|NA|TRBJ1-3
CASSLAGEISGNTIYF
TGTGCCAGCAGTTTAGCAGGGGAAATCTCTGGAAACACCATATATTTT
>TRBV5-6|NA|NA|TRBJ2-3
CASSLAGDEDTQYF
TGTGCCAGCAGCTTGGCCGGGGATGAAGATACGCAGTATTTT
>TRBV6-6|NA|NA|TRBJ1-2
CASRRESENYGYTF
TGTGCCAGCAGACGGGAGTCCGAGAACTATGGCTACACCTTC
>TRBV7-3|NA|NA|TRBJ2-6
CASSARGGGFSGANVLTF
TGTGCCAGCAGCGCCCGGGGAGGGGGCTTCTCTGGGGCCAACGTCCTGACTTTC
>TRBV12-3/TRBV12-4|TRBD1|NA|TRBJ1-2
CASSPLTGDGYTF
TGTGCCAGCAGCCCATTAACAGGGGATGGCTACACCTTC
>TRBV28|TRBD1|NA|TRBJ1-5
CASSSSYGQGGKWVQPQHF
TGTGCCAGCAGCTCATCCTACGGACAGGGTGGGAAATGGGTTCAGCCCCAGCATTTT
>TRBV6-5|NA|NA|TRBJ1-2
CASSFNRSPNYGYTF
TGTGCCAGCAGTTTCAACAGGAGCCCTAACTATGGCTACACCTTC
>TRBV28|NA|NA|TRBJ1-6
CASSFKGRSPLHF
TGTGCCAGCAGTTTTAAGGGTCGGTCACCCCTCCACTTT
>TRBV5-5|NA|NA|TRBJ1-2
CASSRGQLNYGYTF
TGTGCCAGCAGCCGGGGACAACTTAACTATGGCTACACCTTC
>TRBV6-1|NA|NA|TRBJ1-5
CATARGPQHF
TGTGCCACGGCGCGGGGGCCCCAGCATTTT
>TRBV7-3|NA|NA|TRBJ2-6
CASSFTGTGANVLTF
TGTGCCAGCAGCTTTACCGGGACTGGGGCCAACGTCCTGACTTTC
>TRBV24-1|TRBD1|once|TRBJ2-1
CATSDLGQGRNEQFF
TGTGCCACCAGTGATTTGGGACAGGGGAGAAATGAGCAGTTCTTC
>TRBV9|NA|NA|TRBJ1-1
CASSVAQGQDTEAFF
TGTGCCAGCAGCGTAGCCCAGGGCCAGGACACTGAAGCTTTCTTT